The clone carrying this T cell receptor (beta chain) was found a few times. Its antigen remains unidentified. TCRdb's table, derived via immunoSEQ multiplex PCR, lists solely in-frame clones and lacks some. The sample includes more than 25,000 clones, approximately 86% of them seen just once. This sample was included in a study of lymphopenia after photon versus proton radiotherapy. Study-wide points: Oligoclonal CD8+ Temra expansion after nadir drove photon patients' diversity drop.

The TCR comes from a woman aged 60 to 75 with cholangiocarcinoma. Some clones in this sample may be carry-over from other donors' samples. The input for sequencing was peripheral blood, taken from a patient treated with proton-based radiotherapy.

The CDR3 sequence: CASSLALAPTSSDTQYF. CDR3 coding DNA: TGCGCCAGCAGCTTGGCTCTAGCGCCAACCTCATCAGATACGCAGTATTTT. The V gene is TRBV5-1, the J gene TRBJ2-3; D may be TRBD2 (6 bases). The V gene lost 0 bases and the J gene lost 4 bases, with 18 bases spanning the gap. The V gene's germline CDR1 is SGHRS and CDR2 YFSETQ. CDR3 length: 17 amino acids.